This entry lists 14 T cell receptor beta chains sequenced from one sample in a study of control samples from healthy donors and cancer patients. The protocol was immunoSEQ multiplex PCR, while the TCRdb copy is restricted to in-frame clones and leaves out a portion. The sample has over 150,000 clones, nearly 96% seen once. The specimen was blood. These receptors were collected from a woman aged 25-40 years in good health.

The CDR3 loop is CSASRQNTEAFF. Written as DNA, the CDR3 is TGCAGTGCTAGTAGACAGAACACTGAAGCTTTCTTT. The rearrangement joins TRBV20-1 to TRBJ1-1; D gene unclear. The V end lost 3 bases, the J end lost 1 base, and 6 bases lay between the germline ends. The CDR3 runs to 12 residues. CDR1 is DFQATT and CDR2 is SNEGSKA in the germline V gene (reference sequence).

The rearrangement uses TRBV5-1 and TRBJ1-4; weak D call: TRBD1 (5 bases). V lost 4 bases and J 6 bases, leaving 28 bases between the germline ends. From germline, CDR1 is SGHRS and CDR2 YFSETQ. CDR3 length equals 19 residues. DNA of the CDR3: TGCGCCAGCAGCCCCTGGTACTTTCCACGGACAATCTTAGATGAAAAACTGTTTTTT. It encodes CASSPWYFPRTILDEKLFF.

This clone was seen once. The genes are TRBV5-1 and TRBJ2-3; 7 bases agree with TRBD1. The V gene end was trimmed by 7 bases and the J gene end by 0 bases; junction bases not matched to a gene: 8. The CDR3 covers 15 residues. Germline CDR1 reads SGHRS; CDR2 reads YFSETQ. The CDR3 DNA reads TGCGCCAGCGAAAGAGAGGGACAGAGCACAGATACGCAGTATTTT. Translated, it gives CASEREGQSTDTQYF.

CDR3 DNA: TGTGCCAGCTCACCACGCAACACGAATCACGAGCAGTACTTC. Translation: CASSPRNTNHEQYF. The chain combines TRBV18 with TRBJ2-7; D is ambiguous. CDR3 length: 14 residues. The V end lost 1 base, the J end lost 5 bases, and 12 bases lay between the germline ends. CDR1 and CDR2 from the germline V gene are KGHSH and LQKENI.

On this clone: At one end, the junction sequence differs from germline, possibly due to a read error. The V call is TRBV7-9, the J call TRBJ1-1; D not certain. CDR1 is SEHNR, CDR2 FQNEAQ, per germline (reference sequence). This CDR3 contains 11 residues. The CDR3 spells CSSGLGTEAFF. The CDR3 nucleotides are TGCAGCTCGGGGTTGGGGACTGAAGCTTTCTTT.

This sequence joins TRBV7-8 and TRBJ1-4; TRBD1 agrees at 9 bases. V trimming: 3 bases; J trimming: 8 bases; junction bases outside the gene matches: 4. Germline V gives CDR1 SGHVS, CDR2 FQNEAQ. There are 14 residues in the CDR3. The DNA for the CDR3 is TGTGCCAGCAGCTTCGGGACAGGGAACGAAAAACTGTTTTTT. It is translated as CASSFGTGNEKLFF.

CDR3 sequence (DNA): TGCGCCAGCAGCTTGGCTGACAGGGCCTATGGCTACACCTTC. As protein: CASSLADRAYGYTF. The V call is TRBV5-1, the J call TRBJ1-2, with 7 bases lining up with TRBD1. J gave up 4 bases and V 0 bases, and 3 bases lay outside the gene matches. The CDR3 totals 14 residues. Germline V lookup: CDR1 SGHRS, CDR2 YFSETQ.

The chain carries TRBV3-1 (or the pseudogene TRBV3-2) and TRBJ2-1, with D possibly matching TRBD1 (6 bases). This CDR3 region has 15 residues. V lost 1 base and J 5 bases, leaving 12 bases between the germline ends. CDR1 is LGHDT and CDR2 is YNNKEL in the germline V gene (reference sequence). In DNA form, the CDR3 reads TGTGCCAGCAGCCAAGGGTCAGGGGCTAACAATGAGCAGTTCTTC. Translated, it gives CASSQGSGANNEQFF.

The rearrangement joins TRBV6-5 to TRBJ2-7, with D uncertain. The CDR3 runs 14 residues. Germline loops: CDR1 MNHEY, CDR2 SVGAGI. Trimming stripped 0 bases from V and 1 base from J, with 7 bases between. CDR3 nucleotide sequence: TGTGCCAGCAGTTACTCTCGGTGGTCCTACGAGCAGTACTTC. Encoded protein: CASSYSRWSYEQYF.

The chain combines TRBV10-3 with TRBJ2-5; D not resolved. V dropped 2 bases and J dropped 2 bases, with 6 bases sitting between them. Looked up from germline, CDR1 is ENHRY and CDR2 is SYGVKD. The CDR3 spans 13 residues. In DNA form, the CDR3 reads TGTGCCATCAGTGAGCTCACTCAAGAGACCCAGTACTTC. Its translation: CAISELTQETQYF.

The chain combines TRBV6-1 with TRBJ2-3, with 7 positions matching TRBD2. The germline gives CDR1 MNHNS, CDR2 SASEGT. The length of the CDR3 is 17 residues. Germline trimming cut 1 base from V and 5 bases from J; bases unmatched to any gene: 12. CDR3 sequence (DNA): TGTGCCAGCAGTGAAGTGAGTAGCGGGTCCCCACGAGATACGCAGTATTTT. Protein product: CASSEVSSGSPRDTQYF.

The V call is TRBV30, the J call TRBJ2-1; TRBD2 is a possible D gene (7 bases). V dropped 4 bases and J dropped 3 bases, with 13 bases sitting between them. Germline V gene sequence: CDR1 GTSNPN, CDR2 SVGIG (reference sequence). The CDR3 is made up of 14 amino acids. The CDR3 DNA sequence: TGTGCCTGGATGGGGGGGCAAAGCTACAATGAGCAGTTCTTC. Its translation is CAWMGGQSYNEQFF.

The chain uses TRBV28 and TRBJ2-2; D is tentatively TRBD1 or TRBD2 (5 bases each). The CDR3 is 17 residues long. The germline V gene has CDR1 MDHEN and CDR2 SYDVKM. The ends were cut back, 6 bases at V and 5 bases at J, with 22 bases in the middle. The CDR3 reads CASSPGLRGVGTGELFF. As DNA, the CDR3 is TGTGCCAGCAGCCCGGGCCTGAGGGGCGTTGGAACCGGGGAGCTGTTTTTT.

The chain uses TRBV19 and TRBJ1-2; D unresolved. From germline, CDR1 is LNHDA and CDR2 SQIVND (reference sequence). CDR3 length: 13 residues. V lost 5 bases to trimming and J lost 5 bases, with 12 bases between them. This CDR3 is CASSLVQPYGYTF. The CDR3 DNA reads as TGTGCCAGTAGTCTGGTACAGCCTTATGGCTACACCTTC.